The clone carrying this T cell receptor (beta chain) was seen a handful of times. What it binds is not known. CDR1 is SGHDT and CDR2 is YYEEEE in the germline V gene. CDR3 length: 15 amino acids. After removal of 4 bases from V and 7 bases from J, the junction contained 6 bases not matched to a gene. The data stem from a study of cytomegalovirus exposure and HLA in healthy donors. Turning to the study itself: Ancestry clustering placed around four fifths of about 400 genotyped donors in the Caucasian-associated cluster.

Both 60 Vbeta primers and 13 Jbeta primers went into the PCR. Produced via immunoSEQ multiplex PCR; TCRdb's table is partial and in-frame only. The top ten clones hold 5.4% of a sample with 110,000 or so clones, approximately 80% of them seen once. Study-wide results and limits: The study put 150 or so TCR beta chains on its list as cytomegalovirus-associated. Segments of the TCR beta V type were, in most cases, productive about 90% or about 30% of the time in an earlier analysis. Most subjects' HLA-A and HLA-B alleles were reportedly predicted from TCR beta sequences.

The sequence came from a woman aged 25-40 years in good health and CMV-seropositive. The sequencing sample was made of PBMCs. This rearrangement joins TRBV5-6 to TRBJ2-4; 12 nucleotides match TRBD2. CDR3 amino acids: CASSIRLAGDNIQYF. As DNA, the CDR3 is TGTGCCAGCAGCATACGACTAGCGGGAGATAACATTCAGTACTTC.